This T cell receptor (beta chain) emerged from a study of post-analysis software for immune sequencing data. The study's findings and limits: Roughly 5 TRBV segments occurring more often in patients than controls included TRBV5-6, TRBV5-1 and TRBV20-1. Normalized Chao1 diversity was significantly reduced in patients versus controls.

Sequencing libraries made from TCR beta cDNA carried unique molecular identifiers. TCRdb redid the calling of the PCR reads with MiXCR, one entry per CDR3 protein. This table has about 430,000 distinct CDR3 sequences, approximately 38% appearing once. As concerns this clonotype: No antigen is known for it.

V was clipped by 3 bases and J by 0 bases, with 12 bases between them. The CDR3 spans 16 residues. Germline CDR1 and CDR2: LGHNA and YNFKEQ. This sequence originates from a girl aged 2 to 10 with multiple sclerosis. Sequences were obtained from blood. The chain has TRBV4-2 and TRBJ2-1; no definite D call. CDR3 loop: CASSHFSRSSYNEQFF. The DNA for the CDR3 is TGTGCCAGCAGCCATTTTTCTCGTAGCTCCTACAATGAGCAGTTCTTC.